The rows below give T cell receptor beta chains drawn from one sample of a study of T cells in Graves' hyperthyroidism and ophthalmopathy. TCRdb re-analysed the multiplex PCR reads in MiXCR, keeping a single row per CDR3 protein. The table has roughly 96,000 distinct CDR3 sequences, roughly 56% seen once. The material sequenced was blood. The receptor source for this set is a woman aged 40 to 55 with Graves' hyperthyroidism. Each CDR3 is given with its conserved first and last residue. Each record gives: D gene, V gene, J gene, clone size, CDR3 length, CDR3 DNA, CDR3 protein. D genes are given only for firm matches. Expanded clones are given a class, and other clones once, few, many or no size at all.

D gene: -
V gene: TRBV7-2
J gene: TRBJ1-2
clone size: -
CDR3 length: 14
CDR3 DNA: TGTGCCAGCAGCCCTAGCGGGAGAGGTGGAGGCTACACCTTC
CDR3 protein: CASSPSGRGGGYTF

D gene: -
V gene: TRBV7-2
J gene: TRBJ2-2
clone size: -
CDR3 length: 16
CDR3 DNA: TGTGCCAGCTCACCATACCGAGGCCCGAACACCGGGGAGCTGTTTTTT
CDR3 protein: CASSPYRGPNTGELFF

D gene: TRBD2
V gene: TRBV10-3
J gene: TRBJ2-5
clone size: -
CDR3 length: 14
CDR3 DNA: TGTGCCAACTCACGACTAGCGGGAGGGGAGACCCAGTACTTC
CDR3 protein: CANSRLAGGETQYF

D gene: -
V gene: TRBV15
J gene: TRBJ1-2
clone size: -
CDR3 length: 13
CDR3 DNA: TGTGCCACCAGCATAGAGACAGACTATGGCTACACCTTC
CDR3 protein: CATSIETDYGYTF

D gene: -
V gene: TRBV10-3
J gene: TRBJ2-6
clone size: many
CDR3 length: 13
CDR3 DNA: TGTGCCATCAGTCGGGGGAGGGCCAACGTCCTGACTTTC
CDR3 protein: CAISRGRANVLTF

D gene: TRBD2
V gene: TRBV28
J gene: TRBJ2-7
clone size: -
CDR3 length: 15
CDR3 DNA: TGTGCCAGCAGCCGACTAGCGGGAGGGCTCTACGAGCAGTACTTC
CDR3 protein: CASSRLAGGLYEQYF

D gene: TRBD1
V gene: TRBV9
J gene: TRBJ1-2
clone size: -
CDR3 length: 11
CDR3 DNA: TGTGCCAGTCGCAGGGGGCTCGGAAACACCTTC
CDR3 protein: CASRRGLGNTF

D gene: TRBD1
V gene: TRBV4-2
J gene: TRBJ1-2
clone size: many
CDR3 length: 13
CDR3 DNA: TGTGCCAGCAGCCATGGGGACAGCTATGGCTACACCTTC
CDR3 protein: CASSHGDSYGYTF

D gene: TRBD2
V gene: TRBV7-8
J gene: TRBJ2-7
clone size: -
CDR3 length: 13
CDR3 DNA: TGTGCCAGCACCCCTGCGGGAGCCAGGAAGCAGTACTTC
CDR3 protein: CASTPAGARKQYF

D gene: TRBD2
V gene: TRBV20-1
J gene: TRBJ2-7
clone size: -
CDR3 length: 13
CDR3 DNA: TGCAGTGCTAGCGGGAGGGCTGAGAACGAGCAGTACTTC
CDR3 protein: CSASGRAENEQYF

D gene: TRBD1
V gene: TRBV7-2
J gene: TRBJ2-3
clone size: once
CDR3 length: 15
CDR3 DNA: TGTGCCAGCAGCCTTCCAGGGGGCCCCACAGATACGCGGTATTTT
CDR3 protein: CASSLPGGPTDTRYF

D gene: -
V gene: TRBV5-1
J gene: TRBJ2-2
clone size: many
CDR3 length: 13
CDR3 DNA: TGCGCCAGCAGCCCGGCCGGAGCCGGGGAGCTGTTTTTT
CDR3 protein: CASSPAGAGELFF

D gene: -
V gene: TRBV29-1
J gene: TRBJ1-2
clone size: -
CDR3 length: 11
CDR3 DNA: TGCAGCGCTACAGTGGATTATGGCTACACCTTC
CDR3 protein: CSATVDYGYTF

D gene: TRBD2
V gene: TRBV20-1
J gene: TRBJ2-5
clone size: -
CDR3 length: 14
CDR3 DNA: TGCAGTGCTACCCTAGCGGGAGGACAAGAGACCCAGTACTTC
CDR3 protein: CSATLAGGQETQYF

D gene: -
V gene: TRBV7-3
J gene: TRBJ1-4
clone size: -
CDR3 length: 12
CDR3 DNA: TGTGCCAGCAGCCAGGGGACAGAAAAACTGTTTTTT
CDR3 protein: CASSQGTEKLFF

D gene: -
V gene: TRBV7-9
J gene: TRBJ2-3
clone size: -
CDR3 length: 24
CDR3 DNA: TGTGCCAGCAGCGCCTTTCGTGGGGGCAGGACAGAGCTACCACACGAGTCACTCACAGATACGCAGTATTTT
CDR3 protein: CASSAFRGGRTELPHESLTDTQYF

D gene: -
V gene: TRBV20-1
J gene: TRBJ1-2
clone size: -
CDR3 length: 12
CDR3 DNA: TGCAGTGCAGGGGGGGGGAACTATGGCTACACCTTC
CDR3 protein: CSAGGGNYGYTF

D gene: TRBD1
V gene: TRBV29-1
J gene: TRBJ2-7
clone size: few
CDR3 length: 14
CDR3 DNA: TGCAGCGTTAGTGGGGACAGAGGCTCCTACGAGCAGTACTTC
CDR3 protein: CSVSGDRGSYEQYF

D gene: TRBD2
V gene: TRBV7-2
J gene: TRBJ2-7
clone size: -
CDR3 length: 16
CDR3 DNA: TGTGCCAGCAGCCGTTGGACTAGCGGGGTGGCCTACGAGCAGTACTTC
CDR3 protein: CASSRWTSGVAYEQYF

D gene: TRBD1
V gene: TRBV29-1
J gene: TRBJ1-2
clone size: -
CDR3 length: 13
CDR3 DNA: TGCAGCGTTGAACGGGACAGGGCGCTTGGCTACACCTTC
CDR3 protein: CSVERDRALGYTF

D gene: TRBD2
V gene: TRBV20-1
J gene: TRBJ2-5
clone size: -
CDR3 length: 15
CDR3 DNA: TGCAGTGCTACCGTAGGACTAGCGGAGCGAGAGACCCAGTACTTC
CDR3 protein: CSATVGLAERETQYF

D gene: -
V gene: TRBV7-9
J gene: TRBJ2-7
clone size: -
CDR3 length: 13
CDR3 DNA: TGTGCCAGCAGGGGGGGCGGGAAGGACGAGCAGTACTTC
CDR3 protein: CASRGGGKDEQYF

D gene: -
V gene: TRBV5-5
J gene: TRBJ2-2
clone size: -
CDR3 length: 15
CDR3 DNA: TGTGCCAGCACCCCAGGTGGGACGAACACCGGGGAGCTCACATTC
CDR3 protein: CASTPGGTNTGELTF

D gene: TRBD1
V gene: TRBV10-3
J gene: TRBJ1-4
clone size: many
CDR3 length: 15
CDR3 DNA: TGTGCCATCAGTGACCCAGGGGGCGCGGATGAAAAACTGTTTTTT
CDR3 protein: CAISDPGGADEKLFF

D gene: TRBD1
V gene: TRBV24-1
J gene: TRBJ1-2
clone size: many
CDR3 length: 14
CDR3 DNA: TGTGCCACCAGTGACCCCACAGGGGACTATGGCTACACCTTC
CDR3 protein: CATSDPTGDYGYTF

D gene: TRBD1
V gene: TRBV7-9
J gene: TRBJ2-3
clone size: -
CDR3 length: 15
CDR3 DNA: TGTGCCAGCAGCTTAGGGGACAGGGTGGGAGATACGCAGTATTTT
CDR3 protein: CASSLGDRVGDTQYF

D gene: TRBD1
V gene: TRBV20-1
J gene: TRBJ2-5
clone size: -
CDR3 length: 14
CDR3 DNA: TGCAGTGCTGCGGGCGGGACAGGTCTGGAGACCCAGTACTTC
CDR3 protein: CSAAGGTGLETQYF

D gene: TRBD1
V gene: TRBV24-1
J gene: TRBJ2-7
clone size: -
CDR3 length: 16
CDR3 DNA: TGTGCCACCAGTGATCACGGTATGGGACAGGTCCACGAGCAGTACTTC
CDR3 protein: CATSDHGMGQVHEQYF

D gene: TRBD1
V gene: TRBV20-1
J gene: TRBJ1-6
clone size: once
CDR3 length: 14
CDR3 DNA: TGCAGTGCCGGGACAGGGGCAGGAAATTCACCCCTCCACTTT
CDR3 protein: CSAGTGAGNSPLHF

D gene: TRBD2
V gene: TRBV5-4
J gene: TRBJ2-7
clone size: many
CDR3 length: 19
CDR3 DNA: TGTGCCAGCAGCTTGAGGGGGACTAGCGGGAGTTTCGGCTCCTACGAGCAGTACTTC
CDR3 protein: CASSLRGTSGSFGSYEQYF

D gene: TRBD2
V gene: TRBV29-1
J gene: TRBJ2-5
clone size: once
CDR3 length: 14
CDR3 DNA: TGCAGCGTTGATCTTGCGGGAGGATCGGAGACCCAGTACTTC
CDR3 protein: CSVDLAGGSETQYF

D gene: -
V gene: TRBV7-9
J gene: TRBJ1-1
clone size: -
CDR3 length: 9
CDR3 DNA: TGTGCCAGCAGCTTAGAGGCTTTCTTT
CDR3 protein: CASSLEAFF

D gene: TRBD1
V gene: TRBV9
J gene: TRBJ1-6
clone size: few
CDR3 length: 15
CDR3 DNA: TGTGCCAGCAGCGGGACAGGGGAAACGAATTCACCCCTCCACTTT
CDR3 protein: CASSGTGETNSPLHF

D gene: -
V gene: TRBV7-9
J gene: TRBJ2-2
clone size: many
CDR3 length: 17
CDR3 DNA: TGTGCCAGCAGCTTAGTCGTACAGCGGAGGAAGGCGGGGGAGCTGTTTTTT
CDR3 protein: CASSLVVQRRKAGELFF

D gene: -
V gene: TRBV7-9
J gene: TRBJ1-2
clone size: -
CDR3 length: 15
CDR3 DNA: TGTGCCAGCAACCCCCCGATGGGACGGAGCTATGGCTACACCTTC
CDR3 protein: CASNPPMGRSYGYTF

D gene: -
V gene: TRBV15
J gene: TRBJ1-2
clone size: medium-sized
CDR3 length: 13
CDR3 DNA: TGTGCCACCAGCCTCGACAGTAACTATGGCTACACCTTC
CDR3 protein: CATSLDSNYGYTF

D gene: -
V gene: TRBV21-1
J gene: TRBJ1-2
clone size: -
CDR3 length: 15
CDR3 DNA: TGTGCCAGCAGCGTGCCCCGGGGCAGCATCTATGGCTACACCTTC
CDR3 protein: CASSVPRGSIYGYTF

D gene: TRBD1
V gene: TRBV7-2
J gene: TRBJ2-5
clone size: many
CDR3 length: 13
CDR3 DNA: TGTGCCAGCAAACAGGGGGTCCAAGAGACCCAGTACTTC
CDR3 protein: CASKQGVQETQYF

D gene: -
V gene: TRBV10-3
J gene: TRBJ1-5
clone size: once
CDR3 length: 15
CDR3 DNA: TGTGCCATCAGTGAAACCGCTCCGTGGAATCAGCCCCAGCATTTT
CDR3 protein: CAISETAPWNQPQHF

D gene: -
V gene: TRBV13
J gene: TRBJ2-2
clone size: many
CDR3 length: 15
CDR3 DNA: TGTGCCAGCAGGACCGGGACGTCGAACACCGGGGAGCTGTTTTTT
CDR3 protein: CASRTGTSNTGELFF

D gene: TRBD2
V gene: TRBV9
J gene: TRBJ2-5
clone size: -
CDR3 length: 14
CDR3 DNA: TGTGCCAGCAGCCCGGGGACTAGCCATGAGACCCAGTACTTC
CDR3 protein: CASSPGTSHETQYF

D gene: TRBD2
V gene: TRBV12-3/TRBV12-4
J gene: TRBJ2-5
clone size: -
CDR3 length: 19
CDR3 DNA: TGTGCCAGCAGCGTACCCCACGGGGGGGTGAGCGGGAGGTCGCAGACCCAGTACTTC
CDR3 protein: CASSVPHGGVSGRSQTQYF

D gene: -
V gene: TRBV7-3
J gene: TRBJ2-5
clone size: many
CDR3 length: 16
CDR3 DNA: TGTGCCAGCAGCTTAACCACAGGGCAGGTTGGAGAGACCCAGTACTTC
CDR3 protein: CASSLTTGQVGETQYF

D gene: -
V gene: TRBV5-1
J gene: TRBJ1-3
clone size: -
CDR3 length: 15
CDR3 DNA: TGCGCCAGCAGTCTGGAACGGGGGCTTGGAAACACCATATATTTT
CDR3 protein: CASSLERGLGNTIYF

D gene: -
V gene: TRBV7-8
J gene: TRBJ1-1
clone size: many
CDR3 length: 14
CDR3 DNA: TGTGCCAGCAGCTTAAGACACCCGAACACTGAAGCTTTCTTT
CDR3 protein: CASSLRHPNTEAFF

D gene: -
V gene: TRBV12-3/TRBV12-4
J gene: TRBJ2-5
clone size: -
CDR3 length: 10
CDR3 DNA: TGTGCCAGCAGTTTAGGGACCCAGTACTTC
CDR3 protein: CASSLGTQYF

D gene: -
V gene: TRBV7-7
J gene: TRBJ2-6
clone size: -
CDR3 length: 18
CDR3 DNA: TGTGCCAGCAGCGCTCAGGGGGGCTGGGACACCGGGGCCGACGTCCTGACTTTC
CDR3 protein: CASSAQGGWDTGADVLTF

D gene: -
V gene: TRBV15
J gene: TRBJ1-2
clone size: -
CDR3 length: 13
CDR3 DNA: TGTGCCACCAGCAGAGATGGGGCGAGAGGCTACACCTTC
CDR3 protein: CATSRDGARGYTF

D gene: TRBD1
V gene: TRBV7-9
J gene: TRBJ2-2
clone size: many
CDR3 length: 17
CDR3 DNA: TGTGCCAGCAGCCCCCCCCCGGGACAGACGAACACCGGGGAGCTGTTTTTT
CDR3 protein: CASSPPPGQTNTGELFF

D gene: -
V gene: TRBV5-1
J gene: TRBJ1-4
clone size: many
CDR3 length: 15
CDR3 DNA: TGCGCCAGCAGCGTCGCGAGGGCAACTAATGAAAAACTGTTTTTT
CDR3 protein: CASSVARATNEKLFF

D gene: TRBD2
V gene: TRBV10-2
J gene: TRBJ2-7
clone size: once
CDR3 length: 16
CDR3 DNA: TGCGCCAGCAGTGAGTCGAGAGCGGGACTCTCCTACGAGCAGTACTTC
CDR3 protein: CASSESRAGLSYEQYF